The 29 T cell receptor beta chains reported below all come from one sample, sequenced in a study of cytotoxic CD8 clonotypes in ibrutinib-treated CLL. Repertoires were generated with immunoSEQ multiplex PCR, while TCRdb's copy carries only in-frame clones and drops some. This sample has approximately 150,000 clones, with approximately 80% found just once. The sample was PBMCs, taken after 24 months of ibrutinib treatment. The receptors shown here come from a human donor with chronic lymphocytic leukemia.

The genes are TRBV6-5 and TRBJ2-7; 13 bases fit TRBD2. The germline V gene has CDR1 MNHEY and CDR2 SVGAGI. Trimming cost V 6 bases and J 7 bases; bases outside gene matches: 6. This CDR3 has 14 residues. CDR3 bases: TGTGCCAGCAGCCGACTAGCGGGAGGTCGGGAGCAGTACTTC. Its translation is CASSRLAGGREQYF.

The chain recombines TRBV19 with TRBJ2-7; 11 positions match TRBD1. The junction had 8 bases not matched to a gene; V was cut back by 1 base and J by 3 bases. Looked up from germline, CDR1 is LNHDA and CDR2 is SQIVND (reference sequence). The CDR3 loop spans 17 amino acids. As DNA, the CDR3 is TGTGCCAGTAGTATAGGCTCCGGGGACAGGGGGTTCTACGAGCAGTACTTC. This sequence encodes CASSIGSGDRGFYEQYF.

The V gene is TRBV5-1, the J gene TRBJ1-3, with D uncertain. This CDR3 has 14 amino acids. Trimming shortened V by 0 bases and J by 2 bases, and 6 bases separated the two germline ends. Germline V gives CDR1 SGHRS, CDR2 YFSETQ. The CDR3 sequence is CASSLGSPGNTIYF. The CDR3 bases are TGCGCCAGCAGCTTGGGTAGCCCTGGAAACACCATATATTTT.

This rearrangement joins TRBV11-2 to TRBJ2-5; tentative D call: TRBD1 (6 bases). Trimming took 6 bases from V and 1 from J, leaving 12 bases between them. Germline CDR1 and CDR2: SGHAT and FQNNGV. This CDR3 contains 14 residues. The CDR3 loop reads CASSSGVGQETQYF. In nucleotides, the CDR3 is TGTGCCAGCAGTTCAGGGGTAGGCCAAGAGACCCAGTACTTC.

This clone was detected only once. CDR3 loop: CASGMTSGANNEQFF. In nucleotides, the CDR3 is TGTGCCAGCGGAATGACTAGCGGGGCAAACAATGAGCAGTTCTTC. The rearrangement uses TRBV27 and TRBJ2-1; 11 positions match TRBD2. Germline CDR1 MNHEY, CDR2 SMNVEV (reference sequence). After removal of 8 bases from V and 5 bases from J, the junction contained 8 bases not matched to a gene. The CDR3 contains 15 residues.

Remarks on this clone: Additional DNA sequences in this sample encode the identical CDR3. The chain combines TRBV6-6 with TRBJ1-3, with D possibly matching TRBD1 (6 bases). The CDR3 has 16 amino acids. Deletions cut 8 bases from V and 2 bases from J, with 19 bases between. Germline V gene data show CDR1 as MNHNY and CDR2 as SVGAGI (reference sequence). The DNA of the CDR3 is TGTGCCAGCGGTCGGGGAGTCGGGGACACTGGAAACACCATATATTTT. Translation gives CASGRGVGDTGNTIYF.

There are a few counts of this clone. The genes are TRBV6-1 and TRBJ1-1; the D is unclear. V was pared by 5 bases and J by 0 bases, with 4 bases between. The germline V gene encodes CDR1 MNHNS and CDR2 SASEGT. This CDR3 has 12 amino acids. The CDR3 DNA is TGTGCCAGCAGTACCATGAACACTGAAGCTTTCTTT. Encoded protein: CASSTMNTEAFF.

V and J are TRBV19 and TRBJ2-7, with TRBD2 identical over 11 bases. CDR3 length equals 16 residues. The ends lost 5 bases at V and 0 bases at J; junction bases unmatched: 6. Germline CDR1 and CDR2: LNHDA and SQIVND (reference sequence). CDR3 in DNA: TGTGCCAGTAGTCGTGGACTAGCGGGCCTCTCCTACGAGCAGTACTTC. This encodes CASSRGLAGLSYEQYF.

The rearrangement joins TRBV5-1 to TRBJ2-5; D perhaps matches TRBD1 (6 bases). CDR1 and CDR2 from the germline V gene are SGHRS and YFSETQ. The length of the CDR3 is 13 residues. Trimming took off 3 bases at V and 2 bases at J, with 8 bases between the two ends. The CDR3 DNA sequence: TGCGCCAGCAGCTCCACAGGGCAAGAGACCCAGTACTTC. Protein product: CASSSTGQETQYF. Full variable domain (remainder filled in from reference TRBV5-1 and TRBJ2-5): KAGVTQTPRYLIKTRGQQVTLSCSPISGHRSVSWYQQTPGQGLQFLFEYFSETQRNKGNFPGRFSGRQFSNSRSEMNVSTLELGDSALYLCASSSTGQETQYFGPGTRLLVL.

The chain uses TRBV11-3 and TRBJ1-5; D gene ambiguous. The CDR3 has 16 amino acids. Germline CDR1 is SGHNT and CDR2 is YENEEA. Trimming took off 3 bases at V and 5 bases at J, with 17 bases between the two ends. The CDR3 DNA reads as TGTGCCAGCAGCTTCAGACGACCTCAAACGGATCAGCCCCAGCATTTT. Translating it yields CASSFRRPQTDQPQHF.

The chain employs TRBV2 and TRBJ2-1, with TRBD2 matching 16 bases. CDR3 length: 16 residues. The V gene end was trimmed by 4 bases and the J gene end by 12 bases; junction bases not matched to a gene: 9. CDR1 is SNHLY and CDR2 is FYNNEI in the germline V gene. The DNA of the CDR3 is TGTGCCAGCAGTGGACCGGGACTAGCGGGAGGGCCCTGGCAGTTCTTC. This codes for CASSGPGLAGGPWQFF.

The chain is built from TRBV19 and TRBJ1-5; no definite D call. Trimming pared 3 bases from V and 1 base from J, leaving 7 bases between. This CDR3 has 14 residues. CDR1 and CDR2 (germline): LNHDA, SQIVND (reference sequence). The CDR3, as DNA: TGTGCCAGTAGTATGCAGAGGAGCAATCAGCCCCAGCATTTT. Translating it yields CASSMQRSNQPQHF.

This clone occurred a few times. This chain connects TRBV2 to TRBJ1-5; 10 bases line up with TRBD1. CDR1 is SNHLY and CDR2 is FYNNEI in the germline V gene. CDR3 length: 15 residues. With V trimmed by 3 bases and J by 5 bases, 4 bases remained unmatched. CDR3 nucleotides: TGTGCCAGCAGTGAGACAGGGGGCGCGTATCAGCCCCAGCATTTT. Amino acid sequence: CASSETGGAYQPQHF.

The J gene is TRBJ1-4, the V gene TRBV19; tentative D call: TRBD1 (5 bases). V lost 6 bases and J lost 5, with 13 bases in between. The CDR3 extends over 14 amino acids. Germline V gene data show CDR1 as LNHDA and CDR2 as SQIVND (reference sequence). The CDR3 protein is CASRLRRANEKLFF. The CDR3 region has the DNA TGTGCCAGTAGACTCCGCAGGGCGAATGAAAAACTGTTTTTT.

V gene TRBV7-2 combines with J gene TRBJ2-2, with 10 bases matching TRBD1. The CDR3 is 17 amino acids. Per the germline V gene, CDR1 is SGHTA and CDR2 is FQGNSA. J lost 5 bases, V lost 6 bases, and 12 bases had no gene match. The CDR3 protein is CASRQTLTGGDTGELFF. The DNA of the CDR3 is TGTGCCAGCAGACAAACGCTGACAGGGGGCGATACCGGGGAGCTGTTTTTT.

This clone was detected only a few times. The chain has TRBV4-1 and TRBJ2-3, with TRBD2 identical over 13 bases. CDR1 and CDR2 from the germline V gene are MGHRA and YSYEKL. V shed 4 bases and J 8 bases; nucleotides not matched to a gene: 6. The CDR3 has 15 amino acids. CDR3 loop: CASSRLAGGWGTQYF. For the CDR3, the DNA is TGCGCCAGCAGCCGACTAGCGGGGGGATGGGGTACGCAGTATTTT.

This clone showed up just once. The chain links TRBV5-4 to TRBJ1-4; unclear D gene. The ends were cut back, 2 bases at V and 7 bases at J, with 12 bases in the middle. The CDR3 is 14 amino acids. The germline V gene has CDR1 SGHNT and CDR2 YYREEE (reference sequence). The CDR3 loop is CASSFDTASEKLFF. CDR3 nucleotides: TGTGCCAGCAGCTTTGATACCGCGAGTGAAAAACTGTTTTTT.

J is TRBJ1-1 and V is TRBV5-1; no definite D call. Germline values: CDR1 SGHRS, CDR2 YFSETQ. The length of the CDR3 is 14 residues. V was cut by 0 bases and J by 6 bases, with 12 bases left in between. The CDR3 loop reads CASSLDGRRAEAFF. In DNA, the CDR3 is TGCGCCAGCAGCTTGGATGGGAGGCGGGCTGAAGCTTTCTTT.

This chain connects TRBV30 to TRBJ2-1, with 9 bases that match TRBD2. V lost 0 bases to trimming and J lost 7 bases; unmatched junction nucleotides: 7. This CDR3 has 15 amino acids. Germline V gene lookup returns CDR1 GTSNPN and CDR2 SVGIG (reference sequence). CDR3 in amino acids: CAWSVRLAGCNEQFF. In DNA form, the CDR3 reads TGTGCCTGGAGTGTACGGCTAGCGGGGTGTAATGAGCAGTTCTTC.

The chain combines TRBV5-1 with TRBJ2-7; no reliable D call. V lost 0 bases, J lost 4 bases, and 11 bases lay in between. The V gene's germline CDR1 is SGHRS and CDR2 YFSETQ. This CDR3 contains 14 residues. The CDR3 DNA reads as TGCGCCAGCAGCTTGGGAGGTAATCGTTACGAGCAGTACTTC. Protein sequence: CASSLGGNRYEQYF.

The V call is TRBV18, the J call TRBJ1-1; 7 bases are a match to TRBD1. J gave up 1 base and V 9 bases, and 5 bases lay outside the gene matches. The germline gives CDR1 KGHSH, CDR2 LQKENI. The CDR3 has 13 residues. CDR3 sequence (DNA): TGTGCCAGTCTTCAGGGGGAGAACACTGAAGCTTTCTTT. As protein: CASLQGENTEAFF.

V usage is TRBV6-5 and J usage is TRBJ2-3, with unresolved D. V lost 6 bases and J 0 bases, leaving 13 bases between the germline ends. Germline V gene data show CDR1 as MNHEY and CDR2 as SVGAGI. This CDR3 region has 15 residues. As DNA, the CDR3 is TGTGCCAGCAGCCCTATAGGCTTAAGCACAGATACGCAGTATTTT. Protein product: CASSPIGLSTDTQYF.

This CDR3 reads CASRDSQPQHF. The CDR3 nucleotides are TGTGCCAGCAGAGACTCTCAGCCCCAGCATTTT. The chain is built from TRBV6-1 and TRBJ1-5; D is ambiguous. Germline assignment: CDR1 MNHNS and CDR2 SASEGT. The V gene lost 6 bases and the J gene lost 6 bases, with 6 bases spanning the gap. CDR3 size: 11 residues.

The rearrangement uses TRBV6-5 and TRBJ1-2; TRBD1 is a possible D gene (5 bases). Trimming cost V 7 bases and J 6 bases, with 15 bases left between them. Germline CDR1 and CDR2: MNHEY and SVGAGI. The CDR3 has 13 amino acids. The CDR3 nucleotides are TGTGCCAGCACTCCCCGGACAAAAAATGGCTACACCTTC. Protein: CASTPRTKNGYTF.

The chain links TRBV9 to TRBJ2-1, with unresolved D. This CDR3 is 13 amino acids long. Germline V CDR1 and CDR2: SGDLS, YYNGEE. V was cut by 0 bases and J by 8 bases, with 9 bases left in between. CDR3: CASSVDPGYEQFF. As DNA, the CDR3 is TGTGCCAGCAGCGTAGATCCCGGGTATGAGCAGTTCTTC.

The chain links TRBV7-6 to TRBJ2-5; 9 nucleotides agree with TRBD2. CDR1 is SGHVS, CDR2 FNYEAQ, per germline. V trimming: 3 bases; J trimming: 3 bases; junction bases outside the gene matches: 11. There are 17 residues in the CDR3. The CDR3 loop reads CASSFSSAGGRKETQYF. DNA for the CDR3: TGTGCCAGCAGCTTTTCGTCCGCGGGGGGGAGAAAAGAGACCCAGTACTTC.

This clone was picked up many times. Written as DNA, the CDR3 is TGTGCCAGCAGCCCCTGGGACAGGTCCGAGCAGTACTTC. Amino acid sequence: CASSPWDRSEQYF. The rearrangement links TRBV7-9 to TRBJ2-7; TRBD1 matches 8 bases. Germline CDR1 reads SEHNR; CDR2 reads FQNEAQ (reference sequence). The V and J ends lost 5 bases and 6 bases, in that order; junction bases with no gene match: 6. This CDR3 contains 13 residues.

The V call is TRBV4-3, the J call TRBJ2-6; maybe TRBD2 (6 bases). Trimming stripped 2 bases from V and 0 bases from J, with 17 bases between. This CDR3 contains 19 residues. CDR1 is LGHNA and CDR2 is YSLEER in the germline V gene. CDR3 loop: CASSQPPGLWTSGANVLTF. DNA for the CDR3: TGCGCCAGCAGCCAACCGCCGGGACTTTGGACCTCTGGGGCCAACGTCCTGACTTTC.

Comment on this clone: Mismatch with germline at one junction end may stem from a read error. CDR3 DNA: TGTGCCAGTAGTATGGGGACTAGCGGTCTAGAGGCCCAGTACTTC. Its translation is CASSMGTSGLEAQYF. This rearrangement joins TRBV19 to TRBJ2-5; 11 bases line up with TRBD2. The length of the CDR3 is 15 residues. Germline CDR1 LNHDA, CDR2 SQIVND (reference sequence).